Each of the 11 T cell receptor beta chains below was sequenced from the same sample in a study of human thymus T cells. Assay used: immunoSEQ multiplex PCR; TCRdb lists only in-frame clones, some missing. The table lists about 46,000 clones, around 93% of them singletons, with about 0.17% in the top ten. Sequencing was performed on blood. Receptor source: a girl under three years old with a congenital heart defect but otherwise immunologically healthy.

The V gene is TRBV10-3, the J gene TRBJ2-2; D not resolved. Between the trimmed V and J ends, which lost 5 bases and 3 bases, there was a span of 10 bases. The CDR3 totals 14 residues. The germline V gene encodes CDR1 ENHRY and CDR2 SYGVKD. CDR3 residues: CAISSQRDTGELFF. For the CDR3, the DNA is TGTGCCATCAGTTCCCAGAGAGACACCGGGGAGCTGTTTTTT.

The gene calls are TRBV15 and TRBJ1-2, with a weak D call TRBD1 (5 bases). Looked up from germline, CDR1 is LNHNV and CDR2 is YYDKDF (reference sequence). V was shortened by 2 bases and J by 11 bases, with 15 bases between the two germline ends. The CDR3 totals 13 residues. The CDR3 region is CATSRYQLGGYTF. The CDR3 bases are TGTGCCACCAGCAGATACCAACTTGGGGGTTACACCTTC.

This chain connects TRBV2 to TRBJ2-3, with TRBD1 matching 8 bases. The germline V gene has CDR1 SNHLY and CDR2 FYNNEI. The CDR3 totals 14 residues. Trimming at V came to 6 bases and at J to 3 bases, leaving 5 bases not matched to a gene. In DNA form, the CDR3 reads TGTGCCAGCAGGGTCAGACAGGGGACAGATACGCAGTATTTT. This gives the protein CASRVRQGTDTQYF. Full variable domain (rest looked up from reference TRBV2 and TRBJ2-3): EPEVTQTPSHQVTQMGQEVILRCVPISNHLYFYWYRQILGQKVEFLVSFYNNEISEKSEIFDDQFSVERPDGSNFTLKIRSTKLEDSAMYFCASRVRQGTDTQYFGPGTRLTVL.

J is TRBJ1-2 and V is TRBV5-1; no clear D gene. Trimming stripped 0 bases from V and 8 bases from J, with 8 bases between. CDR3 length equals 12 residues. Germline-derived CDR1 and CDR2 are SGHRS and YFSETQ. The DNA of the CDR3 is TGCGCCAGCAGCTTGGGCCTTGGGGGCTACACCTTC. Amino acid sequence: CASSLGLGGYTF.

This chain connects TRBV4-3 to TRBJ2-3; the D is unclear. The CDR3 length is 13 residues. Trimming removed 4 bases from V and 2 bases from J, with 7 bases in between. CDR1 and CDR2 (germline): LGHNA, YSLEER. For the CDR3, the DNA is TGCGCCAGCAGCCCCGGGTACACAGATACGCAGTATTTT. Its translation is CASSPGYTDTQYF.

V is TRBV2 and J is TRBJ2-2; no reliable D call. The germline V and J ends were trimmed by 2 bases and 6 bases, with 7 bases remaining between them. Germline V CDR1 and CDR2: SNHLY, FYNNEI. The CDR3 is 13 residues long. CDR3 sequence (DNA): TGTGCCAGCAGTGAATCCCCCGCCGGGGAGCTGTTTTTT. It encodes CASSESPAGELFF.

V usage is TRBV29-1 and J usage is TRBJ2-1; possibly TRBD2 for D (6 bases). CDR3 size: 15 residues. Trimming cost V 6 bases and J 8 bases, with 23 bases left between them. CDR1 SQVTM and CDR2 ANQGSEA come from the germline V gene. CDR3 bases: TGCAGCGTCGCCTGGGAGGCTGGGGGTCAGGATGAGCAGTTCTTC. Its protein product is CSVAWEAGGQDEQFF.

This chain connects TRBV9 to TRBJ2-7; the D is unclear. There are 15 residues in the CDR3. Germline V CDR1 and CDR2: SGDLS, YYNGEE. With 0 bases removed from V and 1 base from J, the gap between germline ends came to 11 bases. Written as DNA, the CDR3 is TGTGCCAGCAGCGTAGAGGCAGGAAGGTCCTACGAGCAGTACTTC. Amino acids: CASSVEAGRSYEQYF.

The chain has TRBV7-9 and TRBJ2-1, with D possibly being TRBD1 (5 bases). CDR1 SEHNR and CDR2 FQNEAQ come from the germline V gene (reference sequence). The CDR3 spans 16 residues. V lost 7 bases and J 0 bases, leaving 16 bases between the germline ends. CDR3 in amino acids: CASTPTVRLSYNEQFF. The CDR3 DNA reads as TGTGCCAGCACCCCGACAGTTCGGCTCTCCTACAATGAGCAGTTCTTC.

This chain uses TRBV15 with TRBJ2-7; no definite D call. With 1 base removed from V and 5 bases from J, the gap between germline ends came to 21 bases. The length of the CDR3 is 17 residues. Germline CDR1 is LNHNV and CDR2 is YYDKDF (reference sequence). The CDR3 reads CATSRVRKQTLLDEQYF. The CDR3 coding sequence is TGTGCCACCAGCAGAGTAAGGAAACAGACCCTTTTGGACGAGCAGTACTTC.

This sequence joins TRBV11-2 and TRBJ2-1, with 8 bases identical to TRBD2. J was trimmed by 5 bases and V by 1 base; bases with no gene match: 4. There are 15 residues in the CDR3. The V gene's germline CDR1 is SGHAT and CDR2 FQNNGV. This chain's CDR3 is CASSLVGRAHNEQFF. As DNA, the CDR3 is TGTGCCAGCAGCTTAGTCGGGAGGGCCCACAATGAGCAGTTCTTC.